A selection of T cell receptor beta chains follows, all from one sample in a study of blood T cell repertoires in COVID-19. TCRdb's table, derived via immunoSEQ multiplex PCR, lists solely in-frame clones and lacks some. The sample holds a few hundred thousand clones; 88% are singletons and the top ten take approximately 3.8%. Sequencing input: peripheral blood. The receptor source for this set is a man between 60 and 75 years old who had recovered from COVID-19. Both conserved end residues are trimmed from each CDR3. Fields, in order: V gene, CDR3 length, J gene, CDR3 protein.

V gene: TRBV11-2
CDR3 length: 18
J gene: TRBJ2-2
CDR3 protein: ASSLDPTSGGRSNTGELF

V gene: TRBV5-6
CDR3 length: 13
J gene: TRBJ1-2
CDR3 protein: ASSTWTGGIYGYT

V gene: TRBV20-1
CDR3 length: 17
J gene: TRBJ2-6
CDR3 protein: SASTRTGAFSSGANVLT

V gene: TRBV6-5
CDR3 length: 12
J gene: TRBJ2-7
CDR3 protein: ASSYDRVPYEQY

V gene: TRBV6-5
CDR3 length: 12
J gene: TRBJ2-1
CDR3 protein: ASREGGPIYEQF

V gene: TRBV9
CDR3 length: 13
J gene: TRBJ2-3
CDR3 protein: ASSPNGQATDTQY

V gene: TRBV27
CDR3 length: 14
J gene: TRBJ2-7
CDR3 protein: ASSPYYRGRYGEQY

V gene: TRBV18
CDR3 length: 11
J gene: TRBJ2-7
CDR3 protein: ASSPPVADEQY

V gene: TRBV27
CDR3 length: 13
J gene: TRBJ1-5
CDR3 protein: ASRDMDRLNQPQH

V gene: TRBV24-1
CDR3 length: 13
J gene: TRBJ2-2
CDR3 protein: ATSGRAVNTGELF

V gene: TRBV7-2
CDR3 length: 14
J gene: TRBJ1-4
CDR3 protein: ASSLAGPGLEEKLF

V gene: TRBV15
CDR3 length: 13
J gene: TRBJ2-7
CDR3 protein: ATTPGDRFSYEQY

V gene: TRBV3-1/TRBV3-2
CDR3 length: 14
J gene: TRBJ2-2
CDR3 protein: ASSQDSSSGSRELF

V gene: TRBV30
CDR3 length: 11
J gene: TRBJ2-5
CDR3 protein: AWRWQGVETQY

V gene: TRBV5-1
CDR3 length: 11
J gene: TRBJ2-3
CDR3 protein: ASTLLGPDTQY

V gene: TRBV7-8
CDR3 length: 12
J gene: TRBJ2-7
CDR3 protein: ASSPTSGTYEQY

V gene: TRBV10-1
CDR3 length: 12
J gene: TRBJ2-2
CDR3 protein: ATKQGTNTGELF

V gene: TRBV19
CDR3 length: 14
J gene: TRBJ2-3
CDR3 protein: ASSPNTGYRSDTQY

V gene: TRBV7-6
CDR3 length: 12
J gene: TRBJ2-2
CDR3 protein: ASSLEDRGRELF

V gene: TRBV7-3
CDR3 length: 15
J gene: TRBJ2-7
CDR3 protein: ASSSPPHRNPIYEQY

V gene: TRBV24-1
CDR3 length: 13
J gene: TRBJ2-1
CDR3 protein: ATSATGTGGGEQF

V gene: TRBV7-3
CDR3 length: 12
J gene: TRBJ2-5
CDR3 protein: ASSQTGPKETQY

V gene: TRBV2
CDR3 length: 14
J gene: TRBJ1-5
CDR3 protein: ASSGTGGGGNQPQH

V gene: TRBV9
CDR3 length: 14
J gene: TRBJ2-3
CDR3 protein: ASSVGLSGGADTQY

V gene: TRBV27
CDR3 length: 13
J gene: TRBJ2-1
CDR3 protein: ASSLPSGAYNEQF

V gene: TRBV7-3
CDR3 length: 13
J gene: TRBJ1-1
CDR3 protein: ASSPYGTGDTEAF

V gene: TRBV7-8
CDR3 length: 11
J gene: TRBJ1-1
CDR3 protein: ASSRGGKSEAF

V gene: TRBV19
CDR3 length: 12
J gene: TRBJ1-5
CDR3 protein: ASSIRTRNQPQH

V gene: TRBV15
CDR3 length: 13
J gene: TRBJ2-3
CDR3 protein: ATSMGTSGTDTQY

V gene: TRBV19
CDR3 length: 13
J gene: TRBJ1-3
CDR3 protein: ASKKGSGYGNTIY

V gene: TRBV5-1
CDR3 length: 14
J gene: TRBJ1-4
CDR3 protein: ASTMDGGRNNEKLF

V gene: TRBV7-2
CDR3 length: 13
J gene: TRBJ2-7
CDR3 protein: ASSLGSGFSYEQY

V gene: TRBV4-1
CDR3 length: 12
J gene: TRBJ2-3
CDR3 protein: ASTQGSSTDTQY

V gene: TRBV7-2
CDR3 length: 14
J gene: TRBJ2-7
CDR3 protein: ASSSKPGQGVHEQY

V gene: TRBV6-4
CDR3 length: 12
J gene: TRBJ2-7
CDR3 protein: ASSVGGAAYEQY

V gene: TRBV6-5
CDR3 length: 12
J gene: TRBJ1-5
CDR3 protein: ATSSQGLNQPQH

V gene: TRBV11-3
CDR3 length: 15
J gene: TRBJ2-2
CDR3 protein: ASSLVSSGQWAGELF

V gene: TRBV7-3
CDR3 length: 13
J gene: TRBJ2-6
CDR3 protein: ASSLLVSGANVLT

V gene: TRBV5-1
CDR3 length: 14
J gene: TRBJ1-4
CDR3 protein: ASSPQGAATNEKLF

V gene: TRBV19
CDR3 length: 13
J gene: TRBJ1-5
CDR3 protein: ASSMGVGGLQPQH

V gene: TRBV10-1
CDR3 length: 12
J gene: TRBJ2-1
CDR3 protein: ASSALGTNNEQF

V gene: TRBV5-4
CDR3 length: 12
J gene: TRBJ1-2
CDR3 protein: ASSPGQGDYGYT

V gene: TRBV5-1
CDR3 length: 12
J gene: TRBJ2-5
CDR3 protein: ASSRRDRGETQY

V gene: TRBV3-1/TRBV3-2
CDR3 length: 13
J gene: TRBJ2-6
CDR3 protein: ASSQDPGGANVLT

V gene: TRBV5-7
CDR3 length: 13
J gene: TRBJ1-5
CDR3 protein: ASSFPGQVVQPQH

V gene: TRBV7-6
CDR3 length: 14
J gene: TRBJ1-5
CDR3 protein: ASSEETGSLGSAQH

V gene: TRBV10-3
CDR3 length: 14
J gene: TRBJ2-2
CDR3 protein: AISESPSGVTGELF